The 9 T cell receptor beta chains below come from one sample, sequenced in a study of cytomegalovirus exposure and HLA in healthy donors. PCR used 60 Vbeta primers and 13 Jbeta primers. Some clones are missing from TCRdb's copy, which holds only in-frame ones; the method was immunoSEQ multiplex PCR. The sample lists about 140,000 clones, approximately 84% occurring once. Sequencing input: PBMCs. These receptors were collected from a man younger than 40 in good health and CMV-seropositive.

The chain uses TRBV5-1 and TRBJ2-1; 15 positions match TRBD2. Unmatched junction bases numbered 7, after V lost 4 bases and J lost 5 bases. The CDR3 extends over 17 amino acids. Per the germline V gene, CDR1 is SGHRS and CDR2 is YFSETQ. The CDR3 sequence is CASSVRTSGGADNEQFF. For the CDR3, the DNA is TGCGCCAGCAGCGTCCGGACTAGCGGGGGGGCCGACAATGAGCAGTTCTTC.

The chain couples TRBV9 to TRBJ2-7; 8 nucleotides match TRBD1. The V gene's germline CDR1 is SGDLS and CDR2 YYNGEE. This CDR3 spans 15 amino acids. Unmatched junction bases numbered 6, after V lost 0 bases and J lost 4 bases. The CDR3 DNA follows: TGTGCCAGCAGCGTAGCGGCAGGGGGCGGGTACGAGCAGTACTTC. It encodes CASSVAAGGGYEQYF.

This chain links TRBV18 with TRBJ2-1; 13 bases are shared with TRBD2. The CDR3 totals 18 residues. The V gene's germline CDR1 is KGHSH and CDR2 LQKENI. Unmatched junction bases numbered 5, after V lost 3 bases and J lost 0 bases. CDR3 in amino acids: CASSPGLAGQSSYNEQFF. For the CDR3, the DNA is TGTGCCAGCTCACCGGGACTAGCGGGGCAAAGCTCCTACAATGAGCAGTTCTTC.

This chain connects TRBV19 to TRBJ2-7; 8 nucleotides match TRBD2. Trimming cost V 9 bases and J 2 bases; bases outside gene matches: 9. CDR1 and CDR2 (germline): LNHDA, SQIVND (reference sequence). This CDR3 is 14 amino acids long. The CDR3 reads CASSTASGPYEQYF. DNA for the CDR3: TGTGCCAGCTCGACGGCTAGCGGGCCCTACGAGCAGTACTTC.

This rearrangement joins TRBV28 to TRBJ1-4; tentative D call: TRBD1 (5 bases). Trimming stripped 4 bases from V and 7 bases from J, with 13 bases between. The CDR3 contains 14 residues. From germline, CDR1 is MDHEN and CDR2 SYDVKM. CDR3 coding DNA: TGTGCCAGCAGTTCGACAGCTTCCGGTGAAAAACTGTTTTTT. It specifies CASSSTASGEKLFF.

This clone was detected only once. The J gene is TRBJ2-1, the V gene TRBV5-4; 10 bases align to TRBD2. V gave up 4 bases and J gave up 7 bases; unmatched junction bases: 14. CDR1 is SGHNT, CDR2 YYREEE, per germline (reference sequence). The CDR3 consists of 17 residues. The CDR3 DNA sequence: TGTGCCAGCAGCCCCCGCGCTTCTCTAGCGGGAGAAAATGAGCAGTTCTTC. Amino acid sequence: CASSPRASLAGENEQFF.

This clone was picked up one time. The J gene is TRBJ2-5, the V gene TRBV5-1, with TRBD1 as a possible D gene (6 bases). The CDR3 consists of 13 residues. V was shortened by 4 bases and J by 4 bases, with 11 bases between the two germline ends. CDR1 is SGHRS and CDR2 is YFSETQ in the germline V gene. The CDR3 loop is CASSKGHRETQYF. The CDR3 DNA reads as TGCGCCAGCAGCAAGGGACATCGAGAGACCCAGTACTTC.

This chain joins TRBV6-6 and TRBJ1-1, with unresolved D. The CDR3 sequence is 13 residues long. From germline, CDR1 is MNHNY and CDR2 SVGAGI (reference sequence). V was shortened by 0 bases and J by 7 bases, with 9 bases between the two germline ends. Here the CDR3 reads CASSYSMRNEAFF. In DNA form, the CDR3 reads TGTGCCAGCAGTTACTCGATGAGAAATGAAGCTTTCTTT.

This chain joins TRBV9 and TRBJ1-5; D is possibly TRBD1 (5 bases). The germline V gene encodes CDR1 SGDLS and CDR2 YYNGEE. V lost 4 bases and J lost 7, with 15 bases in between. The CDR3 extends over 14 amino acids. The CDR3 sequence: CASSPGRGPQPQHF. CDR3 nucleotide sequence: TGTGCCAGCAGCCCAGGGAGGGGTCCCCAGCCCCAGCATTTT.